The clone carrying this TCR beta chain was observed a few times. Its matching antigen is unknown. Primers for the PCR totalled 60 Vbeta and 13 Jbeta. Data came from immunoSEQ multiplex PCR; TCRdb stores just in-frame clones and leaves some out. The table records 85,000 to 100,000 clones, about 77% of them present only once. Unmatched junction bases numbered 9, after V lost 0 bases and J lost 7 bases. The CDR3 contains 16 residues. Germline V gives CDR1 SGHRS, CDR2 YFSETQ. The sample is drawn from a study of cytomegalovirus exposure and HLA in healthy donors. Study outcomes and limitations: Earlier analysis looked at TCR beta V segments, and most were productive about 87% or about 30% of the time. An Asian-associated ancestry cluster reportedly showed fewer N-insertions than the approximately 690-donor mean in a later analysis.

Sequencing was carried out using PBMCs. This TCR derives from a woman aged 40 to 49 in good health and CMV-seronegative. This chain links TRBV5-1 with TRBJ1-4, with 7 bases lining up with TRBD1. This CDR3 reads CASSLGGGARAEKLFF. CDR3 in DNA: TGCGCCAGCAGCTTGGGAGGGGGCGCTAGGGCTGAAAAACTGTTTTTT.